A selection of T cell receptor beta chains follows, all from one sample in a study of T cell repertoires in cytomegalovirus infection. Their recognized antigens are unknown. TCRdb itself ran the reads through MiXCR, one entry per CDR3 protein. The sample has roughly 570,000 distinct CDR3 sequences, just under 40% seen once. Material: cultured PBMCs, obtained from culture after CMV antigen stimulation. Receptors originate from a human donor in good health (CMV status not recorded). Some clones in this sample may be carry-over from other donors' samples. Each CDR3 is given with its conserved first and last residue. Fields, in order: D gene, clone size, V gene, J gene, CDR3 length, CDR3 DNA, CDR3 protein. A D gene is named only where the DNA matches it firmly. Clone sizes are given selectively: once, few, many, or a class where the clone is expanded.

D: NA
size: NA
V: TRBV20-1
J: TRBJ2-3
length: 16
DNA: TGCAGTGCTAGAGATGCCCCCCGGGCGCTCACAGATACGCAGTATTTT
CDR3: CSARDAPRALTDTQYF

D: TRBD2
size: NA
V: TRBV6-1
J: TRBJ2-3
length: 16
DNA: TGTGCCAGCAGGGATCGACTAGCGGGGGTGGCAGATACGCAGTATTTT
CDR3: CASRDRLAGVADTQYF

D: NA
size: few
V: TRBV6-2/TRBV6-3
J: TRBJ1-5
length: 13
DNA: TGTGCCAGCGGGGCCGAGGGACGGGAGCCCCAGCATTTT
CDR3: CASGAEGREPQHF

D: TRBD1
size: few
V: TRBV12-3/TRBV12-4
J: TRBJ2-3
length: 15
DNA: TGTGCCAGCAGTTTAGAGACAGGGGACACAGATACGCAGTATTTT
CDR3: CASSLETGDTDTQYF

D: NA
size: few
V: TRBV4-3
J: TRBJ2-7
length: 15
DNA: TGCGCCAGCAGCCAATCCTCTGGGGTAACCTACGAGCAGTACTTC
CDR3: CASSQSSGVTYEQYF

D: TRBD1
size: NA
V: TRBV7-2
J: TRBJ2-5
length: 13
DNA: TGTGCCAGCACCCAGCCCCTCCGGGACAGCCAAGACTTC
CDR3: CASTQPLRDSQDF

D: NA
size: NA
V: TRBV4-3
J: TRBJ1-3
length: 15
DNA: TGCGCCAGCAGCCAAGGGCCTCTTTCTGGAAACACCATATATTTT
CDR3: CASSQGPLSGNTIYF

D: NA
size: few
V: TRBV7-2
J: TRBJ2-7
length: 14
DNA: TGTGCCAGCAGCTTAACCAGGGCCTCCTACGAGCAGTACTTC
CDR3: CASSLTRASYEQYF

D: NA
size: few
V: TRBV20-1
J: TRBJ1-1
length: 15
DNA: TGCAGTGCTCTGGACGGCGGGTGGGGGAACACTGAAGCTTTCTTT
CDR3: CSALDGGWGNTEAFF

D: NA
size: NA
V: TRBV4-1
J: TRBJ1-2
length: 12
DNA: TGCGCCAGCAGCCAAGATCGACAGGGCTACACCTTC
CDR3: CASSQDRQGYTF

D: NA
size: NA
V: TRBV6-1
J: TRBJ2-1
length: 14
DNA: TGTGCCAGCAGTTCCCAGGGACTTCGGAGTCAGCAGTTCTTC
CDR3: CASSSQGLRSQQFF

D: NA
size: NA
V: TRBV18
J: TRBJ2-2
length: 17
DNA: TGTGCCAGCTCACCACCTTGGGCTGGGGAGAACACCGGGGAGCTGTTTTTT
CDR3: CASSPPWAGENTGELFF

D: NA
size: NA
V: TRBV12-3/TRBV12-4
J: TRBJ2-7
length: 15
DNA: TGTGCCAGCAGTTTAGCAGGGCTTGGACTCTACGAGCAGTACTTC
CDR3: CASSLAGLGLYEQYF

D: TRBD2
size: few
V: TRBV6-2/TRBV6-3
J: TRBJ2-1
length: 14
DNA: TGTGCCAGCAGTTACATGGCGGGAGGTATTGAGCAGTTCTTC
CDR3: CASSYMAGGIEQFF

D: NA
size: few
V: TRBV7-6
J: TRBJ2-3
length: 14
DNA: TGTGCCAGCAGCTTATACAAAGGGGCAGATACGCAGTATTTT
CDR3: CASSLYKGADTQYF

D: TRBD2
size: few
V: TRBV7-8
J: TRBJ2-7
length: 17
DNA: TGTGCCAGCAGCCCGGCGGCGGGGCGGGGGAGCTCCTACGAGCAGTACTTC
CDR3: CASSPAAGRGSSYEQYF

D: NA
size: few
V: TRBV7-2
J: TRBJ2-7
length: 14
DNA: TGTGCCAGCCAAACGACAGGAGGAGCCTACGAGCAGTACTTC
CDR3: CASQTTGGAYEQYF

D: NA
size: NA
V: TRBV12-3/TRBV12-4
J: TRBJ2-3
length: 16
DNA: TGTGCCAGCACCCGCCTTAGGGGGTACGGCACAGATACGCAGTATTTT
CDR3: CASTRLRGYGTDTQYF

D: TRBD2
size: NA
V: TRBV5-4
J: TRBJ2-2
length: 18
DNA: TGTGCCAGCAGCGCCGGGACTAGCGGGGGCCTGAACACCGGGGAGCTGTTTTTT
CDR3: CASSAGTSGGLNTGELFF

D: TRBD2
size: few
V: TRBV11-2
J: TRBJ2-1
length: 22
DNA: TGTGCCAGCAGCCTGGGGGGTTTCAGAGGGGGCGGACTAGCGCAAAAGGGGAATGAGCAGTTCTTC
CDR3: CASSLGGFRGGGLAQKGNEQFF

D: NA
size: NA
V: TRBV6-6
J: TRBJ2-7
length: 12
DNA: TGTGCCAGCAGTGGCCAGGGAAACGAGCAGTACTTC
CDR3: CASSGQGNEQYF

D: NA
size: NA
V: TRBV7-3
J: TRBJ1-5
length: 16
DNA: TGTGCCAGCAGCTTATACCTCGGTCAGGGCAATCAGCCCCAGCATTTT
CDR3: CASSLYLGQGNQPQHF

D: TRBD2
size: few
V: TRBV4-2
J: TRBJ2-3
length: 16
DNA: TGTGCCAGCAGCCCTCCACTAGCGGGGAGCACAGATACGCAGTATTTT
CDR3: CASSPPLAGSTDTQYF

D: TRBD2
size: NA
V: TRBV6-2/TRBV6-3
J: TRBJ2-1
length: 18
DNA: TGTGCCAGCAGTTACTCGGTGACTAGCGGGAGAAGGCGCAATGAGCAGTTCTTC
CDR3: CASSYSVTSGRRRNEQFF

D: NA
size: few
V: TRBV7-2
J: TRBJ2-4
length: 13
DNA: TGTGCCAGCAGCGGTCAGGGCTGGGACATTCAGTACTTC
CDR3: CASSGQGWDIQYF

D: NA
size: NA
V: TRBV25-1
J: TRBJ1-1
length: 13
DNA: TGTGCCAGCAGTTCCGAGGGTAAGGCTGAAGCTTTCTTT
CDR3: CASSSEGKAEAFF

D: NA
size: NA
V: TRBV7-8
J: TRBJ2-1
length: 13
DNA: TGTGCCAGCAGCGCGGGACAGCACAATGAGCAGTTCTTC
CDR3: CASSAGQHNEQFF

D: NA
size: NA
V: TRBV20-1
J: TRBJ2-5
length: 14
DNA: TGCAGTGCTAGATTTGGGGGGGCGACCGAGACCCAGTACTTC
CDR3: CSARFGGATETQYF

D: NA
size: few
V: TRBV11-2
J: TRBJ2-6
length: 15
DNA: TGTGCCAGCAGCCGGACACTCTCTGGGGCCAACGTCCTGACTTTC
CDR3: CASSRTLSGANVLTF

D: NA
size: many
V: TRBV7-2
J: TRBJ1-1
length: 12
DNA: TGTGCCAGCAGCCAGGGGAACACTGAAGCTTTCTTT
CDR3: CASSQGNTEAFF

D: TRBD2
size: few
V: TRBV7-2
J: TRBJ2-3
length: 17
DNA: TGTGCCAGCAGCTCCCGGGGCGCGGTAGCGGGAGAAGACACGCAGTATTTT
CDR3: CASSSRGAVAGEDTQYF

D: NA
size: few
V: TRBV12-3/TRBV12-4
J: TRBJ1-6
length: 15
DNA: TGTGCCAGCAGTGAGGCAGGGGTTAATAATTCACCCCTCCACTTT
CDR3: CASSEAGVNNSPLHF

D: NA
size: NA
V: TRBV12-3/TRBV12-4
J: TRBJ1-2
length: 15
DNA: TGTGCCAGCAGCCCCGACTCCTCAATTAACTATGGCTACACCTTC
CDR3: CASSPDSSINYGYTF

D: NA
size: NA
V: TRBV12-3/TRBV12-4
J: TRBJ2-1
length: 13
DNA: TGTGCCAGCAGCCCGAACCCGGAGAATGAGCAGTTCTTC
CDR3: CASSPNPENEQFF

D: NA
size: few
V: TRBV19
J: TRBJ2-1
length: 14
DNA: TGTGCCACCGCACGCAAGGCGCTTTACAATGAGCAGTTCTTC
CDR3: CATARKALYNEQFF

D: NA
size: few
V: TRBV6-2/TRBV6-3
J: TRBJ2-7
length: 14
DNA: TGTGCCAGCAGAATTCCGGACCGCCCTGACGAGCAGTACTTC
CDR3: CASRIPDRPDEQYF